The 10 T cell receptor beta chains below come from one sample, sequenced in a study of cytomegalovirus exposure and HLA in healthy donors. The PCR had 60 Vbeta and 13 Jbeta primers. Assay: immunoSEQ multiplex PCR; the TCRdb copy retains only in-frame clones and omits some. The sample contains 270,000 or so clones, about nine tenths of which appear only once. The sample consisted of PBMCs. These receptors came from a man aged 40-49 years in good health and CMV-seropositive.

This chain uses TRBV28 with TRBJ2-5; TRBD1 matches 9 bases. Unmatched junction bases numbered 5, after V lost 5 bases and J lost 1 base. The germline gives CDR1 MDHEN, CDR2 SYDVKM. This CDR3 contains 15 residues. The CDR3 DNA follows: TGTGCCAGCAGTCCCCCGACAGGGGGCCAAGAGACCCAGTACTTC. This sequence encodes CASSPPTGGQETQYF. Full variable domain (rest looked up from reference TRBV28 and TRBJ2-5): DVKVTQSSRYLVKRTGEKVFLECVQDMDHENMFWYRQDPGLGLRLIYFSYDVKMKEKGDIPEGYSVSREKKERFSLILESASTNQTSMYLCASSPPTGGQETQYFGPGTRLLVL.

The gene calls are TRBV13 and TRBJ2-5, with 11 bases lining up with TRBD1. The end of the DNA fits TRBJ2-7 better, so the J call may be wrong. Germline V lookup: CDR1 PRHDT, CDR2 FYEKMQ (reference sequence). The CDR3 is 14 amino acids. CDR3: CASSMGQGAYEQYF. CDR3 sequence (DNA): TGTGCCAGCAGCATGGGACAGGGGGCCTACGAGCAGTACTTC.

The chain uses TRBV29-1 and TRBJ2-3, with no clear D. This CDR3 comprises 14 residues. The V end was cut by 6 bases, the J end by 6 bases, with 19 bases between. Germline V gene data show CDR1 as SQVTM and CDR2 as ANQGSEA. CDR3 protein: CSVAGRVSPDTQYF. As DNA, the CDR3 is TGCAGCGTCGCTGGCCGGGTTTCTCCGGATACGCAGTATTTT.

CDR3 in DNA: TGTGCCAGCAGCCCCCACCCTGCACAGCAAGAGACCCAGTACTTC. The encoded protein is CASSPHPAQQETQYF. V and J are TRBV5-4 and TRBJ2-5; D gene unclear. Germline lookup yields CDR1 SGHNT and CDR2 YYREEE (reference sequence). The V and J ends lost 4 bases and 2 bases respectively, with 15 bases between them. CDR3 length: 15 residues. Filled out from reference TRBV5-4 and TRBJ2-5, the complete variable domain reads ETGVTQSPTHLIKTRGQQVTLRCSSQSGHNTVSWYQQALGQGPQFIFQYYREEENGRGNFPPRFSGLQFPNYSSELNVNALELDDSALYLCASSPHPAQQETQYFGPGTRLLVL.

V and J are TRBV28 and TRBJ1-3; no reliable D call. This CDR3 contains 15 residues. The germline V and J ends were trimmed by 7 bases and 3 bases, with 16 bases remaining between them. CDR1 MDHEN and CDR2 SYDVKM come from the germline V gene. The CDR3, as DNA: TGTGCCAGCAACGAGGGTCTACAAGGTGGAAACACCATATATTTT. This gives the protein CASNEGLQGGNTIYF.

This chain uses TRBV28 with TRBJ2-7; D ambiguous. The CDR3 sequence is 13 residues long. The V end was cut by 8 bases, the J end by 2 bases, with 13 bases between. The V gene's germline CDR1 is MDHEN and CDR2 SYDVKM. In nucleotides, the CDR3 is TGTGCCAGCCCGAGACACCGCACCTACGAGCAGTACTTC. This encodes CASPRHRTYEQYF.

This clone was found a few times. The genes are TRBV2 and TRBJ2-7, with D uncertain. The V gene's germline CDR1 is SNHLY and CDR2 FYNNEI. V was shortened by 1 base and J by 1 base, with 8 bases between the two germline ends. This CDR3 has 14 residues. This chain's CDR3 is CASSEVPGSYEQYF. CDR3 in DNA: TGTGCCAGCAGTGAAGTGCCAGGATCCTACGAGCAGTACTTC.

CDR3 DNA: TGTGCCAGCAGCTTGTGGGCCGGGACAGCAGCCTACGAGCAGTACTTC. Amino acid sequence: CASSLWAGTAAYEQYF. This chain uses TRBV5-5 with TRBJ2-7, with TRBD1 identical over 7 bases. J was trimmed by 2 bases and V by 1 base; bases with no gene match: 9. The CDR3 length is 16 residues. CDR1 SGHKS and CDR2 YYEKEE come from the germline V gene (reference sequence).

The chain uses TRBV7-9 and TRBJ2-7; 9 nucleotides align to TRBD2. J was trimmed by 2 bases and V by 5 bases; bases with no gene match: 10. This CDR3 spans 16 amino acids. CDR1 and CDR2 (germline): SEHNR, FQNEAQ (reference sequence). The CDR3 region is CASSPPMAGGPYEQYF. The CDR3 nucleotides read TGTGCCAGCAGCCCCCCCATGGCGGGAGGGCCCTACGAGCAGTACTTC.

The rearrangement joins TRBV27 to TRBJ2-2, with a weak D call TRBD1 (5 bases). Germline lookup yields CDR1 MNHEY and CDR2 SMNVEV (reference sequence). The CDR3 sequence is 14 residues long. Deletions cut 8 bases from V and 7 bases from J, with 17 bases between. Here the CDR3 reads CASRSSRVSGELFF. CDR3 DNA: TGTGCCAGCCGCTCGTCCAGGGTGAGCGGGGAGCTGTTTTTT.